These 10 T cell receptor beta chains came from one sample sequenced in a study of shared clonotypes between healthy human individuals. Assay: immunoSEQ multiplex PCR; the TCRdb copy retains only in-frame clones and omits some. Of 1.5 million to 1.9 million clones listed, around 98% are singletons. Source material: naive CD4+ T cells sorted from blood. The sample's subset: CD45RA+ positively selected. Receptors were obtained from a man between 25 and 39 years old in good health.

The chain employs TRBV2 and TRBJ2-3; D may be TRBD1 (10 bases). This CDR3 is built from 22 residues. Germline assignment: CDR1 SNHLY and CDR2 FYNNEI. Trimming removed 6 bases from V and 1 base from J, with 35 bases in between. CDR3 in amino acids: CASRVTGGPSGIPRRGTDTQYF. CDR3 DNA sequence: TGTGCCAGCAGAGTGACAGGGGGCCCTAGCGGGATTCCCCGCCGGGGCACAGATACGCAGTATTTT.

The rearrangement links TRBV7-8 to TRBJ2-1; TRBD2 aligns across 7 bases. V trimming: 2 bases; J trimming: 8 bases; junction bases outside the gene matches: 3. Germline V gene data show CDR1 as SGHVS and CDR2 as FQNEAQ. The CDR3 sequence is 13 residues long. For the CDR3, the DNA is TGTGCCAGCAGCTTACGGACTAGGGATGAGCAGTTCTTC. Its protein is CASSLRTRDEQFF.

V is TRBV10-3 and J is TRBJ2-7, with 7 bases aligning to TRBD1. In germline, CDR1 is ENHRY, CDR2 SYGVKD. The CDR3 has 15 amino acids. V dropped 0 bases and J dropped 3; count of bases not matched to a gene: 5. DNA of the CDR3: TGTGCCATCAGTGAGTCGGGACAGTCGGGCTACGAGCAGTACTTC. The encoded protein is CAISESGQSGYEQYF.

This clone was recorded only once. This rearrangement joins TRBV7-2 to TRBJ1-4; D is uncertain. The V end lost 5 bases, the J end lost 8 bases, and 12 bases lay between the germline ends. Germline CDR1 and CDR2: SGHTA and FQGNSA. CDR3 length equals 13 residues. CDR3: CASSPGFGEKLFF. The CDR3 bases are TGTGCCAGCAGCCCAGGTTTCGGGGAAAAACTGTTTTTT.

Concerning this clone itself: The sample carries other DNA sequences with the same CDR3. The V gene is TRBV19, the J gene TRBJ1-2; D gene ambiguous. CDR3 size: 14 residues. The germline V gene encodes CDR1 LNHDA and CDR2 SQIVND (reference sequence). Trimming stripped 0 bases from V and 0 bases from J, with 5 bases between. The CDR3 loop reads CASSIDLSNYGYTF. The CDR3 coding sequence is TGTGCCAGTAGTATAGATCTTTCTAACTATGGCTACACCTTC.

This CDR3 is CASSESGQGYNEQFF. The CDR3 DNA reads TGTGCCAGCAGTGAATCAGGACAGGGCTACAATGAGCAGTTCTTC. V usage is TRBV2 and J usage is TRBJ2-1; 8 nucleotides align to TRBD1. Trimming at V came to 2 bases and at J to 3 bases, leaving 3 bases not matched to a gene. This CDR3 has 15 amino acids. Germline lookup yields CDR1 SNHLY and CDR2 FYNNEI.

The chain links TRBV5-1 to TRBJ2-3; 8 bases align to TRBD2. Per the germline V gene, CDR1 is SGHRS and CDR2 is YFSETQ. With V trimmed by 2 bases and J by 6 bases, 5 bases remained unmatched. This CDR3 has 14 residues. The CDR3 loop is CASSFSGAGDTQYF. The CDR3 coding sequence is TGCGCCAGCAGCTTTAGCGGGGCCGGTGATACGCAGTATTTT.

This chain uses TRBV6-5 with TRBJ2-3; 12 nucleotides agree with TRBD2. Trimming took 4 bases from V and 2 from J; bases not matched to a gene: 4. Germline-derived CDR1 and CDR2 are MNHEY and SVGAGI. The CDR3 loop spans 16 amino acids. CDR3 residues: CASSWTSGAVTDTQYF. The CDR3 region has the DNA TGTGCCAGCAGTTGGACTAGCGGGGCCGTCACAGATACGCAGTATTTT.

This clone has only one observation. The V and J genes are TRBV9 and TRBJ2-7, with 10 positions matching TRBD1. The CDR3 sequence is 14 residues long. V gave up 0 bases and J gave up 5 bases; unmatched junction bases: 2. Germline loops: CDR1 SGDLS, CDR2 YYNGEE. CDR3 DNA: TGTGCCAGCAGCGTAGCTGGGACAGGGGACGAGCAGTACTTC. It codes for CASSVAGTGDEQYF.

The J gene is TRBJ1-5, the V gene TRBV5-6; no firm D call. V was trimmed by 4 bases and J by 2 bases, leaving 7 bases between them. This CDR3 is built from 13 residues. Germline V gives CDR1 SGHDT, CDR2 YYEEEE. The CDR3 region has the DNA TGTGCCAGCAGCGCCCTCGGCAATCAGCCCCAGCATTTT. Translating it yields CASSALGNQPQHF.